The clone carrying this T cell receptor beta chain was observed a few times. The data were obtained in a study of prognosis after radiotherapy for stage I lung cancer. Across the whole study: Patients with newly diagnosed primary stage I lung tumors numbered over 13, with roughly 5 others having oligometastatic NSCLC after surgical resection of the primary tumor.

The study amplified the TCR beta CDR3 region from genomic DNA. This amplification was carried out by two rounds of multiplex PCR. Gene-specific primers for each TRBV and TRBJ gene drove first-round PCR. Each CDR3 protein gets one entry after TCRdb re-called the multiplex PCR reads with MiXCR. The profile shows tens of thousands of distinct CDR3 sequences, around 22% of them singletons. V dropped 3 bases and J dropped 5; count of bases not matched to a gene: 4. The CDR3 loop spans 15 amino acids. Germline CDR1 reads KGHSH; CDR2 reads LQKENI. The origin of this receptor is a donor of 50 years or more with non-small cell lung cancer. The rearrangement joins TRBV18 to TRBJ2-5; TRBD2 aligns across 12 bases. Material: PBMCs, obtained before or after stereotactic body radiation therapy (not recorded which). The CDR3 nucleotides are TGTGCCAGCTCACCTAGGACTAGCGGGACTGAGACCCAGTACTTC. Residues: CASSPRTSGTETQYF. Full variable domain (remainder filled in from reference TRBV18 and TRBJ2-5): NAGVMQNPRHLVRRRGQEARLRCSPMKGHSHVYWYRQLPEEGLKFMVYLQKENIIDESGMPKERFSAEFPKEGPSILRIQQVVRGDSAAYFCASSPRTSGTETQYFGPGTRLLVL.